Below are 4 T cell receptor beta chains sequenced from a single sample in a study of blood T cell repertoires in COVID-19. Assay: immunoSEQ multiplex PCR; the TCRdb copy retains only in-frame clones and omits some. The sample holds 400,000 to 500,000 clones, more than 70% seen once. Sequencing was carried out using PBMCs or T cells enriched from blood (not recorded which). All receptors derive from a young woman who had been exposed to COVID-19.

The rearrangement joins TRBV7-2 to TRBJ2-2; D may be TRBD2 (5 bases). Germline V lookup: CDR1 SGHTA, CDR2 FQGNSA. CDR3 length: 14 amino acids. V dropped 3 bases and J dropped 3 bases, with 8 bases sitting between them. CDR3 residues: CASSLRADTGELFF. In nucleotides, the CDR3 is TGTGCCAGCAGCTTGCGGGCGGACACCGGGGAGCTGTTTTTT.

The chain combines TRBV15 with TRBJ2-1; 8 bases match TRBD2. There are 17 residues in the CDR3. The trim removed 1 base at V and 7 bases at J, leaving 12 bases unmatched. Per the germline V gene, CDR1 is LNHNV and CDR2 is YYDKDF (reference sequence). The CDR3 here is CATSRGWSSGLGNEQFF. The CDR3 region has the DNA TGTGCCACCAGCAGAGGTTGGTCTAGCGGGTTAGGTAATGAGCAGTTCTTC.

The chain has TRBV3-1 (or the pseudogene TRBV3-2) and TRBJ1-4, with 7 nucleotides matching TRBD1. CDR1 and CDR2 (germline): LGHDT, YNNKEL (reference sequence). V shed 6 bases, J shed 4 bases, and the junction held 14 bases outside the gene matches. This CDR3 is 17 amino acids long. The DNA for the CDR3 is TGTGCCAGCAGAAATAAATATAGGGGACAGTTTAATGAAAAACTGTTTTTT. Protein product: CASRNKYRGQFNEKLFF.

This clone was counted only a few times. The J gene is TRBJ2-7, the V gene TRBV11-1; tentatively, D is TRBD1 (6 bases). V was pared by 3 bases and J by 3 bases, with 15 bases between. Germline V lookup: CDR1 SGHAT, CDR2 FQDESV (reference sequence). The CDR3 runs to 15 residues. CDR3 residues: CASSFGAGAHYEQYF. The CDR3 nucleotides are TGTGCCAGCAGCTTTGGGGCAGGGGCCCACTACGAGCAGTACTTC.